These 23 T cell receptor beta chains came from one sample sequenced in a study of CD8+CD57+ T cells in acquired aplastic anemia. Using genomic DNA as the template, TCR beta VDJ and CDR3 profiling was carried out. Each CDR3 protein is one row after TCRdb ran MiXCR on the reads. The sample comprises about 180,000 distinct CDR3 sequences, around 48% of which are singletons, and roughly 1.8% rests with the top ten. Sequenced patients had shown CD8+CD57+ cell expansion by flow cytometry. The source material was sorted CD4+, CD8+, or CD8+CD57+ T cells (not recorded which) from PBMCs. The source is a human donor with aplastic anemia.

This clonotype was seen only once. V gene TRBV7-2 combines with J gene TRBJ2-2; D not certain. V gave up 1 base and J gave up 5 bases, with 11 bases separating them. This CDR3 is 15 amino acids long. Germline CDR1 reads SGHTA; CDR2 reads FQGNSA. The CDR3, as DNA: TGTGCCAGCAGCTTAGGAGTTTCTTATACCGGGGAGCTGTTTTTT. It translates to CASSLGVSYTGELFF.

There are many counts of this clonotype. This CDR3 is CASSYQGSGYTF. The CDR3 DNA follows: TGTGCCAGCAGCTATCAGGGTAGCGGGTACACCTTC. This sequence joins TRBV11-3 and TRBJ1-2; maybe TRBD1 (5 bases). Germline values: CDR1 SGHNT, CDR2 YENEEA. Trimming removed 4 bases at V and 11 bases at J, with 14 bases between. This CDR3 has 12 amino acids. Combining the CDR3 with reference TRBV11-3 and TRBJ1-2 gives the whole variable domain EAGVVQSPRYKIIEKKQPVAFWCNPISGHNTLYWYLQNLGQGPELLIRYENEEAVDDSQLPKDRFSAERLKGVDSTLKIQPAELGDSAVYLCASSYQGSGYTFGSGTRLTVV.

This clonotype is a singleton in its sample. This rearrangement joins TRBV29-1 to TRBJ2-6; D unclear. The length of the CDR3 is 16 residues. Germline CDR1 reads SQVTM; CDR2 reads ANQGSEA. Trimming shortened V by 7 bases and J by 0 bases, and 16 bases separated the two germline ends. CDR3: CSAVSPDGSGANVLTF. The CDR3 nucleotides are TGCAGCGCTGTATCCCCCGACGGCTCTGGGGCCAACGTCCTGACTTTC.

The table lists this clonotype with many counts. This chain joins TRBV12-3 or TRBV12-4 and TRBJ1-5, with D uncertain. The V end lost 1 base, the J end lost 7 bases, and 8 bases lay between the germline ends. The CDR3 is 13 residues long. The CDR3 DNA reads TGTGCCAGCAGTTTAGGTGAAAGGCAGCCCCAGCATTTT. Translation gives CASSLGERQPQHF.

This clonotype was seen at least ten times. The genes are TRBV7-9 and TRBJ2-5; D is unresolved. Trimming took 4 bases from V and 4 from J, leaving 4 bases between them. The V gene's germline CDR1 is SEHNR and CDR2 FQNEAQ (reference sequence). The CDR3 length is 11 residues. The CDR3 region has the DNA TGTGCCAGCAGCTCTTTAGAGACCCAGTACTTC. The encoded protein is CASSSLETQYF. Together with reference TRBV7-9 and TRBJ2-5, the CDR3 gives the full variable domain: DTGVSQNPRHKITKRGQNVTFRCDPISEHNRLYWYRQTLGQGPEFLTYFQNEAQLEKSRLLSDRFSAERPKGSFSTLEIQRTEQGDSAMYLCASSSLETQYFGPGTRLLVL.

The chain links TRBV7-6 to TRBJ2-2; D may be TRBD2 (6 bases). Trimming stripped 2 bases from V and 7 bases from J, with 14 bases between. The CDR3 runs 15 residues. Looked up from germline, CDR1 is SGHVS and CDR2 is FNYEAQ. DNA of the CDR3: TGTGCCAGCAGCTTATCTGAGACTAGGGGCGGGGAGCTGTTTTTT. This encodes CASSLSETRGGELFF.

Turning to this clonotype: This CDR3 fails to terminate in the conserved phenylalanine or tryptophan, so it likely reflects a read error. This chain uses TRBV15 with TRBJ2-5, with TRBD2 identical over 7 bases. CDR3 size: 16 residues. V gave up 1 base and J gave up 1 base; unmatched junction bases: 6. Germline lookup yields CDR1 LNHNV and CDR2 YYDKDF (reference sequence). Here the CDR3 reads CATSRGKREGQETQYS. CDR3 bases: TGTGCCACCAGCAGAGGAAAGAGGGAGGGCCAAGAGACCCAGTACTCC.

In this sample, this clonotype turned up many times. The chain has TRBV9 and TRBJ1-1; D gene unclear. This CDR3 spans 16 amino acids. The germline CDR1 and CDR2 sequences are SGDLS and YYNGEE. Trimming shortened V by 0 bases and J by 3 bases, and 15 bases separated the two germline ends. The CDR3 nucleotides read TGTGCCAGCAGCGTAGGCATAGGCCGGGCGGACACTGAAGCTTTCTTT. Its protein product is CASSVGIGRADTEAFF.

The chain combines TRBV24-1 with TRBJ2-5, with 12 positions matching TRBD2. CDR1 is KGHDR, CDR2 SFDVKD, per germline. The CDR3 loop spans 19 amino acids. The V gene end was trimmed by 0 bases and the J gene end by 4 bases; junction bases not matched to a gene: 11. CDR3 protein: CATSDLSRATSGSGETQYF. In DNA form, the CDR3 reads TGTGCCACCAGTGATTTGTCCCGGGCGACTAGCGGGAGTGGAGAGACCCAGTACTTC.

This clonotype has a count of ten or more. The gene calls are TRBV12-3 or TRBV12-4 and TRBJ2-5, with 7 nucleotides matching TRBD2. The CDR3 consists of 15 residues. J lost 0 bases, V lost 6 bases, and 7 bases had no gene match. The CDR3 nucleotides read TGTGCCAGCAGAGCGGGACTCAGTCACCAAGAGACCCAGTACTTC. Encoded protein: CASRAGLSHQETQYF.

This clonotype was recorded at least ten times. For the CDR3, the DNA is TGTGCCAGCAGCTTAGCTCCAGGGTCGAATTCACCCCTCCACTTT. Translated: CASSLAPGSNSPLHF. The genes are TRBV7-2 and TRBJ1-6; maybe TRBD1 (5 bases). CDR3 size: 15 residues. Trimming cost V 0 bases and J 7 bases, with 10 bases left between them. Germline-derived CDR1 and CDR2 are SGHTA and FQGNSA.

Note on this clonotype: It may be a read error: a sequence one base away is much more abundant. The chain employs TRBV7-2 and TRBJ2-3; no clear D. Germline assignment: CDR1 SGHTA and CDR2 FQGNSA. This CDR3 has 16 residues. The CDR3 nucleotides are TGTGCCAGCAGCTTAGGGCAGACCCTTAGCACAGATACGCGGTATTTT. Translating gives CASSLGQTLSTDTRYF.

This clonotype has ten or more counts. The chain uses TRBV7-2 and TRBJ2-7; 7 bases line up with TRBD1. Germline CDR1 SGHTA, CDR2 FQGNSA. V dropped 3 bases and J dropped 4; count of bases not matched to a gene: 6. The CDR3 sequence is 14 residues long. The CDR3 here is CASSFQQGRYEQYF. DNA for the CDR3: TGTGCCAGCAGCTTTCAACAGGGGAGATACGAGCAGTACTTC.

This clonotype was seen a few times. The chain uses TRBV10-1 and TRBJ2-1; D is uncertain. V shed 2 bases and J shed 3 bases, with 5 bases lying between them. This CDR3 spans 13 amino acids. Germline V gives CDR1 WNHNN, CDR2 SYGVQD (reference sequence). As DNA, the CDR3 is TGCGCCAGCAGTGAGCAGTACTACAATGAGCAGTTCTTC. It specifies CASSEQYYNEQFF.

This clonotype came up many times. This chain uses TRBV5-1 with TRBJ2-1; D possibly matches TRBD1 or TRBD2 (5 bases each). The V end lost 1 base, the J end lost 2 bases, and 13 bases lay between the germline ends. The CDR3 has 16 amino acids. Germline-derived CDR1 and CDR2 are SGHRS and YFSETQ. CDR3 coding DNA: TGCGCCAGCAGCTTGCTCGGGGCTGCCCCCTACAATGAGCAGTTCTTC. It encodes CASSLLGAAPYNEQFF.

At least ten counts were recorded for this clonotype. V usage is TRBV4-3 and J usage is TRBJ1-1; perhaps TRBD1 as D (6 bases). The CDR3 runs to 14 residues. The germline gives CDR1 LGHNA, CDR2 YSLEER. The ends were cut back, 1 base at V and 3 bases at J, with 9 bases in the middle. The CDR3, as DNA: TGCGCCAGCAGCCAAGCTCACAGGGACACTGAAGCTTTCTTT. It is translated as CASSQAHRDTEAFF.

The rearrangement links TRBV11-2 to TRBJ1-2, with TRBD1 as a possible D gene (5 bases). Germline CDR1 and CDR2: SGHAT and FQNNGV. V was pared by 0 bases and J by 6 bases, with 14 bases between. The CDR3 has 15 amino acids. The CDR3 region has the DNA TGTGCCAGCAGCTTAGAACCCGGGGGGGGAAATGGCTACACCTTC. This encodes CASSLEPGGGNGYTF.

V is TRBV2 and J is TRBJ2-2; 9 bases are shared with TRBD2. Germline V gene data show CDR1 as SNHLY and CDR2 as FYNNEI. The CDR3 length is 15 residues. V lost 7 bases, J lost 7 bases, and 10 bases stayed unmatched. The CDR3 region is CASTGRTSAGGELFF. The CDR3 DNA is TGTGCCAGCACCGGGAGGACTAGCGCCGGCGGGGAGCTGTTTTTT.

This clonotype was counted at least ten times. J is TRBJ2-7 and V is TRBV20-1; D possibly corresponds to TRBD1 (5 bases). Germline V gene lookup returns CDR1 DFQATT and CDR2 SNEGSKA (reference sequence). The V end lost 1 base, the J end lost 2 bases, and 9 bases lay between the germline ends. The length of the CDR3 is 13 residues. In DNA, the CDR3 is TGCAGTGCTAGAGCTCAGGGAACCTACGAGCAGTACTTC. This encodes CSARAQGTYEQYF.

This clonotype has at least ten counts. The chain combines TRBV11-1 with TRBJ2-7, with D tentatively TRBD1 (5 bases). Trimming left V 3 bases short and J 2 bases short, with 11 bases between. CDR1 and CDR2 from the germline V gene are SGHAT and FQDESV (reference sequence). CDR3 length: 14 amino acids. The DNA of the CDR3 is TGTGCCAGCAGCTTTCCAGGGTACCCCTACGAGCAGTACTTC. Amino acids: CASSFPGYPYEQYF. Together with reference TRBV11-1 and TRBJ2-7, the CDR3 gives the full variable domain: EAEVAQSPRYKITEKSQAVAFWCDPISGHATLYWYRQILGQGPELLVQFQDESVVDDSQLPKDRFSAERLKGVDSTLKIQPAELGDSAMYLCASSFPGYPYEQYFGPGTRLTVT.

This clonotype appeared many times. The chain has TRBV6-1 and TRBJ2-2, with D uncertain. V shed 6 bases and J shed 3 bases, with 14 bases lying between them. This CDR3 has 15 amino acids. CDR1 MNHNS and CDR2 SASEGT come from the germline V gene. The CDR3 DNA reads as TGTGCCAGCAGGCCCCACGGCGGAGACACCGGGGAGCTGTTTTTT. Translating gives CASRPHGGDTGELFF.

The chain employs TRBV29-1 and TRBJ1-1; possible D gene TRBD1, 6 bases. V lost 7 bases and J 10 bases, leaving 16 bases between the germline ends. Germline CDR1 and CDR2: SQVTM and ANQGSEA. This CDR3 is built from 11 residues. This CDR3 is CSAETGRRAFF. The CDR3 bases are TGCAGCGCAGAAACAGGGAGGCGAGCTTTCTTT.

The V call is TRBV7-2, the J call TRBJ1-4; D gene ambiguous. Germline values: CDR1 SGHTA, CDR2 FQGNSA. The V end was cut by 5 bases, the J end by 6 bases, with 16 bases between. CDR3 size: 15 residues. CDR3: CASSRRLQVDEKLFF. CDR3 nucleotide sequence: TGTGCCAGCAGCCGACGGCTCCAAGTGGATGAAAAACTGTTTTTT.